This T cell receptor beta chain was sequenced during a study of vaccination effects on CD4 cells after COVID-19. Study-level background: Post-vaccine sampling occurred a median 72 days after the second dose. Study-wide results and caveats: Clones from infection and from vaccination both contracted markedly late after vaccination. Healthy vaccinees' vaccine-induced clones included only 1 of 255 cross-reacting with common cold coronaviruses.

Generated by immunoSEQ multiplex PCR, the TCRdb table keeps only in-frame clones and is missing some. Counted here are about 66,000 clones, 65% to 80% occurring once; the ten biggest clones make up approximately 2.4%. Of note for this clone: Its antigen is as yet unknown.

Germline V gene lookup returns CDR1 MNHEY and CDR2 SVGAGI. The CDR3 spans 16 residues. Trimming cost V 2 bases and J 2 bases, with 13 bases left between them. Isolating CD4+ T cells followed ten to eleven days of culture. Each person got two doses of an mRNA SARS-CoV-2 vaccine, BNT162b2 or mRNA-1273. Recipients of the vaccine had no prior SARS-CoV-2 infection and negative nucleocapsid antibodies. V is TRBV6-5 and J is TRBJ1-5; D not resolved. The receptor's source is a human donor who received a COVID-19 vaccine. Source: CD4+ T cells from PBMCs cultured without peptide, taken after COVID-19 vaccination. The DNA for the CDR3 is TGTGCCAGCAGTTACGGGTCGGGGTACGGCAATCAGCCCCAGCATTTT. As protein: CASSYGSGYGNQPQHF.